This is a list of T cell receptor beta chains from one sample in a study of CD8 T cells in ankylosing spondylitis. TCRdb ran MiXCR on the 5' RACE reads and lists one entry per CDR3 protein. The table has approximately 250,000 distinct CDR3 sequences, roughly a quarter seen once. What was sequenced was blood, either unsorted or a sorted T cell fraction (not recorded which). These receptor sequences come from a male donor with ankylosing spondylitis or in good health (not recorded which). CDR3s include the opening cysteine and the closing phenylalanine or tryptophan. A D gene is named only where the DNA matches it firmly. Not every row has a clone size; where given, it reads once, few, many or a size class.

V gene: TRBV3-1
D gene: TRBD2
J gene: TRBJ2-3
clone size: NA
CDR3 DNA: TGTGCCAGCAGCCCCGATAGCGGGTCTGGTGCAGATACGCAGTATTTT
CDR3 protein: CASSPDSGSGADTQYF

V gene: TRBV20-1
D gene: NA
J gene: TRBJ2-1
clone size: many
CDR3 DNA: TGCAGTGCTCATCCCAGGGGGGAACAGTTCTTC
CDR3 protein: CSAHPRGEQFF

V gene: TRBV4-1
D gene: NA
J gene: TRBJ2-5
clone size: NA
CDR3 DNA: TGCGCCAGCAGCCAAGAGGTGGGAAGAGTAGAGACCCAGTACTTC
CDR3 protein: CASSQEVGRVETQYF

V gene: TRBV5-5
D gene: TRBD1
J gene: TRBJ2-7
clone size: few
CDR3 DNA: TGTGCCAGCAGCCACGGGACAGGGAAACTTTACGAGCAGTACTTC
CDR3 protein: CASSHGTGKLYEQYF

V gene: TRBV10-3
D gene: TRBD2
J gene: TRBJ2-5
clone size: NA
CDR3 DNA: TGTGCCATCAGTGACGCGGGGGGGCAAGAGACCCAGTACTTC
CDR3 protein: CAISDAGGQETQYF

V gene: TRBV11-2
D gene: NA
J gene: TRBJ2-2
clone size: many
CDR3 DNA: TGTGCCAGCCGCGGCGGGCAGGATCCCGGGGAGCTGTTTTTT
CDR3 protein: CASRGGQDPGELFF

V gene: TRBV20-1
D gene: TRBD2
J gene: TRBJ2-5
clone size: many
CDR3 DNA: TGCAGTGCTAGAGTCAGGACTAGCGGGCGAGAGACCCAGTACTTC
CDR3 protein: CSARVRTSGRETQYF

V gene: TRBV10-2
D gene: TRBD1
J gene: TRBJ2-7
clone size: many
CDR3 DNA: TGCGCCAGCAGTGAGTTCCAGGACAGGGTCGGCGCCTACGAGCAGTACTTC
CDR3 protein: CASSEFQDRVGAYEQYF

V gene: TRBV20-1
D gene: TRBD2
J gene: TRBJ2-3
clone size: few
CDR3 DNA: TGCAGTGCCGACTTGAGTAGCGGGCCCTCCGATACGCAGTATTTT
CDR3 protein: CSADLSSGPSDTQYF

V gene: TRBV6-1
D gene: NA
J gene: TRBJ2-1
clone size: many
CDR3 DNA: TGTGCCAGCACCGGGACACCACTTTACAATGAGCAGTTCTTC
CDR3 protein: CASTGTPLYNEQFF

V gene: TRBV12-3/TRBV12-4
D gene: NA
J gene: TRBJ2-7
clone size: few
CDR3 DNA: TGTGCCAGCAGTCTCTCGGCTGATAGCTCCTACGAGCAGTACTTC
CDR3 protein: CASSLSADSSYEQYF

V gene: TRBV20-1
D gene: NA
J gene: TRBJ2-7
clone size: NA
CDR3 DNA: TGCGGTACCCACTCCGGCAGGACCACCTACGAGCAGTACTTC
CDR3 protein: CGTHSGRTTYEQYF

V gene: TRBV10-3
D gene: NA
J gene: TRBJ2-1
clone size: NA
CDR3 DNA: TGTGCCATCAGTGAGTCGATTGGCGCCGGTTACAATGAGCAGTTCTTC
CDR3 protein: CAISESIGAGYNEQFF

V gene: TRBV20-1
D gene: NA
J gene: TRBJ2-5
clone size: few
CDR3 DNA: TGCAGTGCTAGAGGGCAGGGCGGTTCAGAGACCCAGTACTTC
CDR3 protein: CSARGQGGSETQYF

V gene: TRBV5-1
D gene: TRBD2
J gene: TRBJ2-7
clone size: many
CDR3 DNA: TGCGCCAGCCAAGCTTTAGCGGGGGACTACGAGCAGTACTTC
CDR3 protein: CASQALAGDYEQYF

V gene: TRBV6-1
D gene: NA
J gene: TRBJ1-6
clone size: many
CDR3 DNA: TGTGCCAGCAGTGAACTCTCCTATAATTCACCCCTCCACTTT
CDR3 protein: CASSELSYNSPLHF

V gene: TRBV20-1
D gene: NA
J gene: TRBJ2-7
clone size: many
CDR3 DNA: TGCAGTGCTAGTTTTACGGGCGAGCAGTACTTC
CDR3 protein: CSASFTGEQYF

V gene: TRBV7-2
D gene: NA
J gene: TRBJ1-2
clone size: NA
CDR3 DNA: TGTGCCAGCACCCCGCTGGGACGGCCAGAGCTGTATGGCTACACCTTC
CDR3 protein: CASTPLGRPELYGYTF

V gene: TRBV7-9
D gene: NA
J gene: TRBJ2-7
clone size: NA
CDR3 DNA: TGTGCCAGCAGCGCAAATAGGGACGAGCAGTACTTC
CDR3 protein: CASSANRDEQYF

V gene: TRBV20-1
D gene: TRBD1
J gene: TRBJ2-5
clone size: many
CDR3 DNA: TGCAGTGCTAGACCCGGACAGGGGGCGGGAGAGACCCAGTACTTC
CDR3 protein: CSARPGQGAGETQYF

V gene: TRBV5-1
D gene: NA
J gene: TRBJ1-5
clone size: many
CDR3 DNA: TGCGCCAGCAGCCCTGGGGGGGTCAATCAGCCCCAGCATTTT
CDR3 protein: CASSPGGVNQPQHF

V gene: TRBV7-9
D gene: TRBD2
J gene: TRBJ2-3
clone size: NA
CDR3 DNA: TGTGCCAGCAGCCTCGGACTAGCGGGGAACACAGATACGCAGTATTTT
CDR3 protein: CASSLGLAGNTDTQYF

V gene: TRBV6-1
D gene: TRBD1
J gene: TRBJ1-4
clone size: NA
CDR3 DNA: TGTGCCAGCAGTAGGGACAGTAATGAAAAACTGTTTTTT
CDR3 protein: CASSRDSNEKLFF

V gene: TRBV20-1
D gene: TRBD2
J gene: TRBJ2-4
clone size: many
CDR3 DNA: TGCAGTGCTTCAAAAGCGGGGATAAACATTCAGTACTTC
CDR3 protein: CSASKAGINIQYF

V gene: TRBV6-1
D gene: NA
J gene: TRBJ1-2
clone size: many
CDR3 DNA: TGTGCCAGCAGCCGTTCAACAGGGAGTAACTATGGCTACACCTTC
CDR3 protein: CASSRSTGSNYGYTF

V gene: TRBV20-1
D gene: NA
J gene: TRBJ2-6
clone size: few
CDR3 DNA: TGCAGTGCTAACCACAGGAACCCCTCTGGGGCCAACGTCCTGACTTTC
CDR3 protein: CSANHRNPSGANVLTF

V gene: TRBV4-1
D gene: NA
J gene: TRBJ2-1
clone size: many
CDR3 DNA: TGCGCCAGCAGCCAAGTATCTCCTGGTGAGCAGTTCTTC
CDR3 protein: CASSQVSPGEQFF

V gene: TRBV6-2/TRBV6-3
D gene: NA
J gene: TRBJ1-5
clone size: many
CDR3 DNA: TGTGCCACCACTCGGGGTACGCAGCCCCAGCATTTT
CDR3 protein: CATTRGTQPQHF

V gene: TRBV7-2
D gene: TRBD1
J gene: TRBJ2-7
clone size: few
CDR3 DNA: TGTGCCAGCACCTTAACAGGGGTGTACGAGCAGTACTTC
CDR3 protein: CASTLTGVYEQYF

V gene: TRBV10-3
D gene: NA
J gene: TRBJ2-5
clone size: NA
CDR3 DNA: TGTGCCATCAGTGAGGACGGGACTGGGGAGACCCAGTACTTC
CDR3 protein: CAISEDGTGETQYF

V gene: TRBV7-9
D gene: NA
J gene: TRBJ2-3
clone size: NA
CDR3 DNA: TGTGCCAGCAGCGGGGGATGGGGAGATACGCAGTATTTT
CDR3 protein: CASSGGWGDTQYF

V gene: TRBV12-5
D gene: NA
J gene: TRBJ2-5
clone size: NA
CDR3 DNA: TGTGCTAGTGGTGACGGACAGATCGTGGAGACCCAGTACTTC
CDR3 protein: CASGDGQIVETQYF

V gene: TRBV20-1
D gene: TRBD2
J gene: TRBJ2-7
clone size: many
CDR3 DNA: TGCAGTGCTAGGACTAGCGGGTCGGGGGAGCAGTACTTC
CDR3 protein: CSARTSGSGEQYF

V gene: TRBV29-1
D gene: TRBD1
J gene: TRBJ1-2
clone size: NA
CDR3 DNA: TGCAGCGTTGAACGCAACAGGGGTCGGGACTATGGCTACACCTTC
CDR3 protein: CSVERNRGRDYGYTF

V gene: TRBV2
D gene: TRBD1
J gene: TRBJ2-2
clone size: many
CDR3 DNA: TGTGCCAGCAGTCGCAGAGGGGGCATGGACACCGGGGAGCTGTTTTTT
CDR3 protein: CASSRRGGMDTGELFF

V gene: TRBV5-1
D gene: TRBD1
J gene: TRBJ2-7
clone size: NA
CDR3 DNA: TGCGCCAGCAGCTTACCGGGACAGACATCCTACGAGCAGTACTTC
CDR3 protein: CASSLPGQTSYEQYF

V gene: TRBV11-2
D gene: NA
J gene: TRBJ2-7
clone size: many
CDR3 DNA: TGTGCCAGCAGCCAGAAACTCGAGCAGTACTTC
CDR3 protein: CASSQKLEQYF

V gene: TRBV11-2
D gene: TRBD2
J gene: TRBJ2-3
clone size: NA
CDR3 DNA: TGTGCCAGCTCCAGAGCGGGGAAGTGGGGCACAGATACGCAGTATTTT
CDR3 protein: CASSRAGKWGTDTQYF

V gene: TRBV10-3
D gene: TRBD1
J gene: TRBJ1-6
clone size: few
CDR3 DNA: TGTGCCATCAGAGCAGGGGGCACCAATTCACCCCTCCACTTT
CDR3 protein: CAIRAGGTNSPLHF

V gene: TRBV7-8
D gene: NA
J gene: TRBJ2-3
clone size: many
CDR3 DNA: TGTGCCAGCAGCCCCAGGACAGGCACAGATACGCAGTATTTT
CDR3 protein: CASSPRTGTDTQYF

V gene: TRBV6-1
D gene: TRBD1
J gene: TRBJ1-4
clone size: NA
CDR3 DNA: TGTGCCAGCCAGGACAGGGGTAATGGCGAAAAACTGTTTTTT
CDR3 protein: CASQDRGNGEKLFF

V gene: TRBV10-3
D gene: NA
J gene: TRBJ2-7
clone size: few
CDR3 DNA: TGTGCCATCAGTGAAACGGGCGTCACCTACGAGCAGTACTTC
CDR3 protein: CAISETGVTYEQYF

V gene: TRBV15
D gene: TRBD1
J gene: TRBJ1-2
clone size: many
CDR3 DNA: TGTGCCACCAGTAGGACAGGGGGCAACTATGGCTACACCTTC
CDR3 protein: CATSRTGGNYGYTF

V gene: TRBV29-1
D gene: TRBD1
J gene: TRBJ2-5
clone size: few
CDR3 DNA: TGCAGCGTTCGTAGGGGGACAGGGGATCAAGAGACCCAGTACTTC
CDR3 protein: CSVRRGTGDQETQYF

V gene: TRBV12-3/TRBV12-4
D gene: TRBD2
J gene: TRBJ2-1
clone size: NA
CDR3 DNA: TGTGCCAGCAGGGGGAGGGGATTCCCGAACAATGAGCAGTTCTTC
CDR3 protein: CASRGRGFPNNEQFF

V gene: TRBV20-1
D gene: NA
J gene: TRBJ2-5
clone size: few
CDR3 DNA: TGCAGTGCTAGCGGAGGGGGAGACAGGGAGGCGACCCAGTACTTC
CDR3 protein: CSASGGGDREATQYF

V gene: TRBV18
D gene: TRBD1
J gene: TRBJ2-4
clone size: NA
CDR3 DNA: TGTGCCAGCTCCGAAGGGGGCCCAAGAGGGCACATTCAGTACTTC
CDR3 protein: CASSEGGPRGHIQYF

V gene: TRBV12-3/TRBV12-4
D gene: NA
J gene: TRBJ1-3
clone size: few
CDR3 DNA: TGTGCCAGCAGTACCGCCCCGAACACCATATATTTT
CDR3 protein: CASSTAPNTIYF

V gene: TRBV20-1
D gene: NA
J gene: TRBJ2-3
clone size: NA
CDR3 DNA: TGCAGTGCTAGAGATTTCGGTATAATACCGAGCACAGATACGCAGTATTTT
CDR3 protein: CSARDFGIIPSTDTQYF

V gene: TRBV6-5
D gene: NA
J gene: TRBJ1-1
clone size: NA
CDR3 DNA: TGTGCCGCTAAAAGGAACACTGAAGCTTTCTTT
CDR3 protein: CAAKRNTEAFF

V gene: TRBV20-1
D gene: NA
J gene: TRBJ2-7
clone size: NA
CDR3 DNA: TGCAGTGCTAGAGATCCACAGGGCCTCTCCTACGAGCAGTACTTC
CDR3 protein: CSARDPQGLSYEQYF

V gene: TRBV20-1
D gene: TRBD1
J gene: TRBJ1-6
clone size: few
CDR3 DNA: TGCAGTGCGACGCTGACCGGGACAGATAATTCACCCCTCCACTTT
CDR3 protein: CSATLTGTDNSPLHF

V gene: TRBV10-3
D gene: NA
J gene: TRBJ2-7
clone size: NA
CDR3 DNA: TGTGCCATCAGTGATGGCAGGGCTTTCGAGCAGTACTTC
CDR3 protein: CAISDGRAFEQYF

V gene: TRBV5-1
D gene: TRBD2
J gene: TRBJ2-3
clone size: NA
CDR3 DNA: TGCGCCAGCAGTCCAAGCGGGGAGAGCACAGATACGCAGTATTTT
CDR3 protein: CASSPSGESTDTQYF

V gene: TRBV11-2
D gene: TRBD2
J gene: TRBJ2-1
clone size: NA
CDR3 DNA: TGTGCCAGCAGGTCCGGGGGGGGAAATGAGCAGTTCTTC
CDR3 protein: CASRSGGGNEQFF

V gene: TRBV7-9
D gene: TRBD1
J gene: TRBJ2-1
clone size: many
CDR3 DNA: TGTGCCAGCAGCTGGGACAGGGATCAGCAGTTCTTC
CDR3 protein: CASSWDRDQQFF

V gene: TRBV20-1
D gene: TRBD1
J gene: TRBJ2-5
clone size: many
CDR3 DNA: TGCAGTGCTAGACTGACAGGGCGAGAGACCCAGTACTTC
CDR3 protein: CSARLTGRETQYF